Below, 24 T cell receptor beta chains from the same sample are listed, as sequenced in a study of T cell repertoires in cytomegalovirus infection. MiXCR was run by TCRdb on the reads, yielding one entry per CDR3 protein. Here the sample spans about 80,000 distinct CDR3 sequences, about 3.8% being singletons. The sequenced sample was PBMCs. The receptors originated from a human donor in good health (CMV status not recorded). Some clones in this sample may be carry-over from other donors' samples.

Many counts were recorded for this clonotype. CDR3 sequence (DNA): TGTGCCAGCAGCCGACAGGGAGACACTGAAGCTTTCTTT. Protein product: CASSRQGDTEAFF. The gene calls are TRBV3-1 and TRBJ1-1, with 7 nucleotides matching TRBD1. Trimming cost V 4 bases and J 3 bases; bases outside gene matches: 2. The CDR3 consists of 13 residues. Germline values: CDR1 LGHDT, CDR2 YNNKEL (reference sequence). The full variable domain, in which reference TRBV3-1 and TRBJ1-1 provide the parts outside the CDR3, is DTAVSQTPKYLVTQMGNDKSIKCEQNLGHDTMYWYKQDSKKFLKIMFSYNNKELIINETVPNRFSPKSPDKAHLNLHINSLELGDSAVYFCASSRQGDTEAFFGQGTRLTVV.

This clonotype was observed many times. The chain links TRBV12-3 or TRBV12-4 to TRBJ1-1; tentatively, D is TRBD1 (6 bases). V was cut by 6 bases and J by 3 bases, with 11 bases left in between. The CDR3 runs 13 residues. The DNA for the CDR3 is TGTGCCAGCAGCCTTACAGGGCACACTGAAGCTTTCTTT. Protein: CASSLTGHTEAFF.

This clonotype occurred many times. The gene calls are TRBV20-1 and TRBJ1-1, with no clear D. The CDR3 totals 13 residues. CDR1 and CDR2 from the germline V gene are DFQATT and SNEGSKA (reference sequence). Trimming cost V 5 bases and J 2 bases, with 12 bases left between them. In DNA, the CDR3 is TGCAGTGCTCCCTTCACAGCCAACACTGAAGCTTTCTTT. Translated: CSAPFTANTEAFF.

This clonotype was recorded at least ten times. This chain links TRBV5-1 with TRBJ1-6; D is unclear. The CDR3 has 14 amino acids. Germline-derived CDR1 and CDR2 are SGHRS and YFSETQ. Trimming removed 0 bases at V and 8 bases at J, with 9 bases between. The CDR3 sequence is CASSLGETDSPLHF. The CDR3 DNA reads TGCGCCAGCAGCTTGGGCGAGACGGATTCACCCCTCCACTTT.

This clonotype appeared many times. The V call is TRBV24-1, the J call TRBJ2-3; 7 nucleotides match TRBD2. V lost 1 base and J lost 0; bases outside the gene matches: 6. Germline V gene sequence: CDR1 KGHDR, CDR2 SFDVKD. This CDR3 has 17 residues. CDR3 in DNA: TGTGCCACCAGTGATTTTGGAGCTAGCGGTAGCACAGATACGCAGTATTTT. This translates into CATSDFGASGSTDTQYF.

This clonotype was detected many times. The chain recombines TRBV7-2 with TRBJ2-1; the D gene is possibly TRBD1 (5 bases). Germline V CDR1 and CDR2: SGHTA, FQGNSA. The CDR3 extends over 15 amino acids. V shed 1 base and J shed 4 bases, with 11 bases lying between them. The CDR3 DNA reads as TGTGCCAGCAGCTTAGTGTCTAAGGGGTACAATGAGCAGTTCTTC. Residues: CASSLVSKGYNEQFF.

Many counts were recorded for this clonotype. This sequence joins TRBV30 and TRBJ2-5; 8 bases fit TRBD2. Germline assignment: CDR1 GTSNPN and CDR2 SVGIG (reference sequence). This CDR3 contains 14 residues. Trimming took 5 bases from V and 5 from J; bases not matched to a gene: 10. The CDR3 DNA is TGTGCCTGGTCCAGGGGACTAGGGGCGGAGACCCAGTACTTC. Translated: CAWSRGLGAETQYF. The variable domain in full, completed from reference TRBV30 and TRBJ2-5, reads SQTIHQWPATLVQPVGSPLSLECTVEGTSNPNLYWYRQAAGRGLQLLFYSVGIGQISSEVPQNLSASRPQDRQFILSSKKLLLSDSGFYLCAWSRGLGAETQYFGPGTRLLVL.

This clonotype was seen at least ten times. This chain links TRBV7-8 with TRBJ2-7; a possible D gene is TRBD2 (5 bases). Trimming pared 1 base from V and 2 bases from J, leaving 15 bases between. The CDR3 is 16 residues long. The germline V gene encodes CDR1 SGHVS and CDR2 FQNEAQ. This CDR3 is CASSLEPGARAYEQYF. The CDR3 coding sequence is TGTGCCAGCAGCTTAGAACCTGGCGCGAGGGCCTACGAGCAGTACTTC.

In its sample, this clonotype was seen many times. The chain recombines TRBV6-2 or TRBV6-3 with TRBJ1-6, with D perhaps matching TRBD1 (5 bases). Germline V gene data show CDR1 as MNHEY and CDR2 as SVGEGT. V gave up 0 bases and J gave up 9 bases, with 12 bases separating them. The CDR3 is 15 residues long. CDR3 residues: CASSYSIQGGSPLHF. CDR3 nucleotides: TGTGCCAGCAGTTACTCTATCCAGGGCGGTTCACCCCTCCACTTT.

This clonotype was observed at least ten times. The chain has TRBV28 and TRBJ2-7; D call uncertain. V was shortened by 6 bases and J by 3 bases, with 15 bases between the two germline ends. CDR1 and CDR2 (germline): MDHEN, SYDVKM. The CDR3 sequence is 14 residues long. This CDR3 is CASRPRGTRYEQYF. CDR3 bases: TGTGCCAGCAGGCCACGTGGCACCCGCTACGAGCAGTACTTC.

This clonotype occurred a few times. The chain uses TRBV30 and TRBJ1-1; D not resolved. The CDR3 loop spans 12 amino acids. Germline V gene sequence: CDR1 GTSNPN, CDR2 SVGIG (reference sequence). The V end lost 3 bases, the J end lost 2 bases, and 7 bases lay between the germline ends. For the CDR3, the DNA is TGTGCCTGGAGAGGGAGTAACACTGAAGCTTTCTTT. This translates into CAWRGSNTEAFF.

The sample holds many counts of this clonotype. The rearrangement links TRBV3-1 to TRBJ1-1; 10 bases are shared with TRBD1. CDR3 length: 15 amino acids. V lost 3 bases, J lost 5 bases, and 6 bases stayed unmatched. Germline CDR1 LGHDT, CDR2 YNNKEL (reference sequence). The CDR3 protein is CASSHRTGGRTEAFF. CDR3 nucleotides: TGTGCCAGCAGCCATCGGACAGGGGGTAGGACTGAAGCTTTCTTT.

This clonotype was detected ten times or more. The CDR3 DNA follows: TGTGCCCTCCTCGAGGAGGTACCCTACGAGCAGTACTTC. Protein sequence: CALLEEVPYEQYF. V usage is TRBV19 and J usage is TRBJ2-7, with TRBD2 as a possible D gene (5 bases). Looked up from germline, CDR1 is LNHDA and CDR2 is SQIVND (reference sequence). The germline V and J ends were trimmed by 11 bases and 2 bases, with 16 bases remaining between them. This CDR3 is 13 amino acids long.

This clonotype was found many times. The CDR3 coding sequence is TGTGCCAGCAGGAGGGACTCAAGCAATCAGCCCCAGCATTTT. Translating gives CASRRDSSNQPQHF. V and J are TRBV2 and TRBJ1-5, with D possibly matching TRBD1 (5 bases). This CDR3 spans 14 amino acids. The ends were cut back, 6 bases at V and 1 base at J, with 10 bases in the middle. CDR1 and CDR2 (germline): SNHLY, FYNNEI.

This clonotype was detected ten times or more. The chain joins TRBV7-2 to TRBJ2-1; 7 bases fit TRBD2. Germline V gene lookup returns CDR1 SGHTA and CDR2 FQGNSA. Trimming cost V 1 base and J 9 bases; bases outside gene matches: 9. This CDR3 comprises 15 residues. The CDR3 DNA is TGTGCCAGCAGCTTAGGGACTAGTAGCCGGGGTGAGCAGTTCTTC. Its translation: CASSLGTSSRGEQFF.

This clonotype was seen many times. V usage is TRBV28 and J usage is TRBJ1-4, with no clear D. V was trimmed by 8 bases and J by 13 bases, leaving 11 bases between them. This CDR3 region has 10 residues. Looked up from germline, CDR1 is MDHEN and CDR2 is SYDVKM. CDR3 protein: CASLRGRLFF. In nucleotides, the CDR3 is TGTGCCAGCCTCCGGGGAAGACTGTTTTTT.

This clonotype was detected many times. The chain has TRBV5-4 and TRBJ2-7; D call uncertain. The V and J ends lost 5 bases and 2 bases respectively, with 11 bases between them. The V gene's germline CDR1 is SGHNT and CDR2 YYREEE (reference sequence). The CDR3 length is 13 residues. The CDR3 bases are TGTGCCAGCAGTTGGTCCGCCACCTACGAGCAGTACTTC. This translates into CASSWSATYEQYF. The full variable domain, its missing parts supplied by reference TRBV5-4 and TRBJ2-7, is ETGVTQSPTHLIKTRGQQVTLRCSSQSGHNTVSWYQQALGQGPQFIFQYYREEENGRGNFPPRFSGLQFPNYSSELNVNALELDDSALYLCASSWSATYEQYFGPGTRLTVT.

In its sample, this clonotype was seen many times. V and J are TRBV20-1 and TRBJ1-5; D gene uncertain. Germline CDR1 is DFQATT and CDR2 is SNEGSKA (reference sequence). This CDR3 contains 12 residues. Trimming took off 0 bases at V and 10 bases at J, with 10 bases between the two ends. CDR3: CSARDPKTPQHF. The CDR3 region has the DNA TGCAGTGCTAGAGATCCTAAAACCCCCCAGCATTTT.

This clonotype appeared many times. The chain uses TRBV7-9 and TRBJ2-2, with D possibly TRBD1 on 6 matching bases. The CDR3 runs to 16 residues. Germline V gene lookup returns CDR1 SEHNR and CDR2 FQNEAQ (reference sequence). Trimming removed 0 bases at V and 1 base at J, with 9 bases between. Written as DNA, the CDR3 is TGTGCCAGCAGCTTAGCGGCGACAGGGAACACCGGGGAGCTGTTTTTT. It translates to CASSLAATGNTGELFF.

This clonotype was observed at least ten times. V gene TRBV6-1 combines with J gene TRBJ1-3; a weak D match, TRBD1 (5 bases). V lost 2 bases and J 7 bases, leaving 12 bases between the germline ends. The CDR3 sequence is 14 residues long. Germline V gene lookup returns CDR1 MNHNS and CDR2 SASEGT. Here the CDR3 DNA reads TGTGCCAGCAGTGAATCGGGGGTAGCCAACACCATATATTTT. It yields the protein CASSESGVANTIYF.

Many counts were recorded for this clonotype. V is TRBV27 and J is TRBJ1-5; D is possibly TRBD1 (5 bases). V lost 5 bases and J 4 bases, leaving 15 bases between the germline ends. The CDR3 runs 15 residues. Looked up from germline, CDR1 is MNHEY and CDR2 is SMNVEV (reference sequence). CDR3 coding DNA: TGTGCCAGCAGTACCCGGGGCTCCTTAAATCAGCCCCAGCATTTT. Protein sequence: CASSTRGSLNQPQHF.

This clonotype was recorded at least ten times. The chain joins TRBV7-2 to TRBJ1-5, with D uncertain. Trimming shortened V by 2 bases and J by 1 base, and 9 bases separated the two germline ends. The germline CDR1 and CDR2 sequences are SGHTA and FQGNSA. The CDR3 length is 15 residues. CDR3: CASSLFGESNQPQHF. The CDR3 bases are TGTGCCAGCAGCTTATTCGGGGAAAGCAATCAGCCCCAGCATTTT.

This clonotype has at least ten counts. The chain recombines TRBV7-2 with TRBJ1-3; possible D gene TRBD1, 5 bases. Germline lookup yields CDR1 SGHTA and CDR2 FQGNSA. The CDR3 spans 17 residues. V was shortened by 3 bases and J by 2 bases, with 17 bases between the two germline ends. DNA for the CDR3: TGTGCCAGCAGCTTCTCGGCGGAGGGGTGGACTGGAAACACCATATATTTT. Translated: CASSFSAEGWTGNTIYF.

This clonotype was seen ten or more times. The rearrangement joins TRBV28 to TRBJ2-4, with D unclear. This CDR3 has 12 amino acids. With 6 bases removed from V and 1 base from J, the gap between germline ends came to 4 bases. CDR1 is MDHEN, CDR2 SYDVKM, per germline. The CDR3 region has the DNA TGTGCCAGCAGAAACGCCAAAAACATTCAGTACTTC. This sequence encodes CASRNAKNIQYF.